The source of this TCR beta chain is a study of CD4 and CD8 cells across lung adenocarcinoma regions. The sample holds many counts of this clonotype. TCRdb ran MiXCR on the PCR reads and lists one entry per CDR3 protein. The sample contains tens of thousands of distinct CDR3 sequences, roughly half of which appear only once. Localized lung adenocarcinoma, a non-small cell lung cancer, affected the donors. The germline V gene has CDR1 MNHNS and CDR2 SASEGT. This CDR3 is 13 amino acids long. The rearrangement joins TRBV6-1 to TRBJ2-1, with D maybe TRBD2 (6 bases). TRBJ2-5 explains the end of the DNA better; the J call may be wrong. The clonotype originates from a male donor with lung adenocarcinoma. The CD4 and CD8 labels of this study may be unreliable. The source material was CD4+ T cells from the center of a lung tumor. CDR3 in DNA: TGTGCCAGCAGTAATGGACTATCTGAGACCCAGTACTTC. Protein sequence: CASSNGLSETQYF.